These 4 T cell receptor beta chains share one sample of origin, sequenced in a study of PD-L1 blockade in urothelial cancer. Repertoires were generated with immunoSEQ multiplex PCR, while TCRdb's copy carries only in-frame clones and drops some. Seen here are more than 45,000 clones, approximately 83% observed once, and the top ten hold under 20%. The sequences come from PBMCs, collected around atezolizumab (anti-PD-L1) treatment. The receptors stem from a man aged 55 to 70 with urothelial cancer.

Remarks on this clone: Other nucleotide sequences from this sample produce the same CDR3. The chain's CDR3 is CASSLQGAYGYTF. CDR3 nucleotides: TGTGCCAGTAGCCTACAGGGCGCCTATGGCTACACCTTC. The rearrangement uses TRBV19 and TRBJ1-2; tentative D call: TRBD1 (6 bases). In germline, CDR1 is LNHDA, CDR2 SQIVND (reference sequence). V lost 6 bases and J 4 bases, leaving 12 bases between the germline ends. The CDR3 spans 13 residues.

This chain uses TRBV6-5 with TRBJ2-7; D possibly corresponds to TRBD1 (6 bases). This CDR3 spans 14 amino acids. Trimming removed 5 bases at V and 1 base at J, with 12 bases between. Germline loops: CDR1 MNHEY, CDR2 SVGAGI. CDR3 in amino acids: CASSQRTESYEQYF. The CDR3 DNA follows: TGTGCCAGCAGTCAAAGGACAGAATCCTACGAGCAGTACTTC.

The rearrangement links TRBV9 to TRBJ2-2; TRBD2 matches 7 bases. Germline values: CDR1 SGDLS, CDR2 YYNGEE. V dropped 0 bases and J dropped 6; count of bases not matched to a gene: 8. This CDR3 contains 16 residues. The DNA for the CDR3 is TGTGCCAGCAGCGTAGCGCTTAGCGGGTGGGCCGGGGAGCTGTTTTTT. It encodes CASSVALSGWAGELFF.

The chain combines TRBV4-2 with TRBJ1-6, with D possibly being TRBD1 (6 bases). Germline V gives CDR1 LGHNA, CDR2 YNFKEQ. The CDR3 has 19 residues. The V end lost 4 bases, the J end lost 5 bases, and 24 bases lay between the germline ends. The CDR3 DNA follows: TGTGCCAGCAGCCGGGGGCAGGTGGGCAGCTTCTTCGATAATTCACCCCTCCACTTT. Its translation is CASSRGQVGSFFDNSPLHF.